This T cell receptor (beta chain) stems from a study of blood T cell repertoires in COVID-19. Turning to the study itself: COVID-19 samples, acute and convalescent, were from the United States, Italy and Spain. From T cells, B-cell-depleted T cells, or PBMCs came the material, which was cDNA or gDNA.

Study processing details: It was from reference gene primer amplification that nucleated cell counts were estimated. Generated by immunoSEQ multiplex PCR, the TCRdb table keeps only in-frame clones and is missing some. Clonal size and the V and J genes are those of that table, whereas D and trimming came from the DNA. The sample has 250,000 to 300,000 clones, roughly 84% seen once. This CDR3 has 14 amino acids. Looked up from germline, CDR1 is SGDLS and CDR2 is YYNGEE. V gave up 4 bases and J gave up 0 bases, with 8 bases separating them. The sample was peripheral blood. The sequence derives from a woman younger than 30 with acute or convalescent COVID-19. The chain is built from TRBV9 and TRBJ1-5; the D gene is possibly TRBD1 (6 bases). The CDR3: CASSRQDSNQPQHF. The CDR3 DNA reads as TGTGCCAGCAGCAGACAGGATAGCAATCAGCCCCAGCATTTT.